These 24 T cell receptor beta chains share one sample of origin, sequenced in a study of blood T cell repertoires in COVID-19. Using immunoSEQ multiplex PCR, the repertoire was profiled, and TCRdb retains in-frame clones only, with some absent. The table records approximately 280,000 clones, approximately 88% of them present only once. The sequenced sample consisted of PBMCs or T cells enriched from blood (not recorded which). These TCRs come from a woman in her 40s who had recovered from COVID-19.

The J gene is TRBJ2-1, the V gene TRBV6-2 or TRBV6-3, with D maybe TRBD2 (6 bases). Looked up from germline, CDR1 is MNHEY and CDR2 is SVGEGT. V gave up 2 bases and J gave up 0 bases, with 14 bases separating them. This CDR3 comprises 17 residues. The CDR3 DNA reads TGTGCCAGCAGTTACCGACAACTAGCAAACTCCTACAATGAGCAGTTCTTC. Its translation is CASSYRQLANSYNEQFF.

CDR3 sequence: CASSLRSAGLGYTF. DNA of the CDR3: TGTGCCAGCAGTTTACGCTCGGCAGGGCTTGGCTACACCTTC. V usage is TRBV28 and J usage is TRBJ1-2; TRBD1 is a possible D gene (5 bases). Germline V CDR1 and CDR2: MDHEN, SYDVKM. CDR3 length: 14 residues. The germline V and J ends were trimmed by 2 bases and 7 bases, with 14 bases remaining between them.

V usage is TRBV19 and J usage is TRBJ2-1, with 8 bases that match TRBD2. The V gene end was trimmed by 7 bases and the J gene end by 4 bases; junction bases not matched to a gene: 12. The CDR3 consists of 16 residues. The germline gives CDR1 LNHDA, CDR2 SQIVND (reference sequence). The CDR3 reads CASTASGLGLYNEQFF. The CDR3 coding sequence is TGTGCCAGTACGGCTAGCGGGCTGGGGTTATACAATGAGCAGTTCTTC.

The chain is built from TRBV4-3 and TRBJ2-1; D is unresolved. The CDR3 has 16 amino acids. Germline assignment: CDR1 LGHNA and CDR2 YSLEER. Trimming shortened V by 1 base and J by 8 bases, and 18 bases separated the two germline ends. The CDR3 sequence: CASSQVFGSVSDEQFF. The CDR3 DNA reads TGCGCCAGCAGCCAAGTTTTTGGCTCAGTGTCAGATGAGCAGTTCTTC.

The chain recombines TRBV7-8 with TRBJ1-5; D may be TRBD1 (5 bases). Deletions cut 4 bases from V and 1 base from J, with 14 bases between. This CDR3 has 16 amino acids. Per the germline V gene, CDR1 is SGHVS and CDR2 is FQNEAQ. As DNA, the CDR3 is TGTGCCAGCAGCTCCCGGGGGGGAAGGAGCAATCAGCCCCAGCATTTT. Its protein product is CASSSRGGRSNQPQHF.

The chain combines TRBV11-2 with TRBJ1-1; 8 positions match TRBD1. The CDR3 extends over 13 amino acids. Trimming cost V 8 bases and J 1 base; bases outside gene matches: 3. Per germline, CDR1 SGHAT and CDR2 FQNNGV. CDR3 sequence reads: CASLDRANTEAFF. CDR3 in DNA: TGTGCCAGCCTGGACAGGGCGAACACTGAAGCTTTCTTT.

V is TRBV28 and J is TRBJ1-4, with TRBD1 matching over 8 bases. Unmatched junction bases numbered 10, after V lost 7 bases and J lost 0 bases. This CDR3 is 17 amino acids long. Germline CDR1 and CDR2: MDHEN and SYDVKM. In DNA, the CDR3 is TGTGCCAGCAACCCGGACAGGGTGGACGCAACTAATGAAAAACTGTTTTTT. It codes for CASNPDRVDATNEKLFF. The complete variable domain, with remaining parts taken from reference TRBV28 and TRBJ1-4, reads DVKVTQSSRYLVKRTGEKVFLECVQDMDHENMFWYRQDPGLGLRLIYFSYDVKMKEKGDIPEGYSVSREKKERFSLILESASTNQTSMYLCASNPDRVDATNEKLFFGSGTQLSVL.

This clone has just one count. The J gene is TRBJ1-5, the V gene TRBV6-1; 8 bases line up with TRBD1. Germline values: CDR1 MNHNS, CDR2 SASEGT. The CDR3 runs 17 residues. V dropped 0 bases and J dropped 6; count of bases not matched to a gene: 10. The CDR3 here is CASSEAGRGRLGQPQHF. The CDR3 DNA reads TGTGCCAGCAGTGAAGCGGGCAGGGGGCGCTTGGGTCAGCCCCAGCATTTT.

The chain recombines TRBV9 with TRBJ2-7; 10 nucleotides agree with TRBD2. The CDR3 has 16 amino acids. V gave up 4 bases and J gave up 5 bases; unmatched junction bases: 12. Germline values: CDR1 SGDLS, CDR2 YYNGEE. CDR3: CASSSRGSGRKDEQYF. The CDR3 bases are TGTGCCAGCAGCAGCCGGGGTAGCGGGAGGAAGGACGAGCAGTACTTC.

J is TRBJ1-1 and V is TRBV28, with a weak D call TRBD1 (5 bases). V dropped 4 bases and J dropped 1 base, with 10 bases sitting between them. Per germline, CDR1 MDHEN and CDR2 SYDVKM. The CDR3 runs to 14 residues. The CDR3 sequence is CASSSTGPNTEAFF. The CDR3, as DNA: TGTGCCAGCAGTTCCACAGGACCGAACACTGAAGCTTTCTTT.

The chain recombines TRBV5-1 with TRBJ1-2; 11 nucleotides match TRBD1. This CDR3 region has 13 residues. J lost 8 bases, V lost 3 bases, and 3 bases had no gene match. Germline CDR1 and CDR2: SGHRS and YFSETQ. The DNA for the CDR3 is TGCGCCAGCAGCTCGGGACAGGGGGACGGCTACACCTTC. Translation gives CASSSGQGDGYTF.

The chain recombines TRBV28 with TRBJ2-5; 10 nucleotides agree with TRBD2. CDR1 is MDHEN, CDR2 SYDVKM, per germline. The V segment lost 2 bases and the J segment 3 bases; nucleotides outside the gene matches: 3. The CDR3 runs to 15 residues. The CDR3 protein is CASSLLSGGKETQYF. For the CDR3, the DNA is TGTGCCAGCAGTTTACTTAGCGGGGGGAAAGAGACCCAGTACTTC.

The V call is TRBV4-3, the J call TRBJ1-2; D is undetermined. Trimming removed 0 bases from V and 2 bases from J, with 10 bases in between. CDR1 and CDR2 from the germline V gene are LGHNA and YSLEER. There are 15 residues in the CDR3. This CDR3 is CASSQEAFTNYGYTF. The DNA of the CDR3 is TGCGCCAGCAGCCAAGAGGCCTTCACCAACTATGGCTACACCTTC.

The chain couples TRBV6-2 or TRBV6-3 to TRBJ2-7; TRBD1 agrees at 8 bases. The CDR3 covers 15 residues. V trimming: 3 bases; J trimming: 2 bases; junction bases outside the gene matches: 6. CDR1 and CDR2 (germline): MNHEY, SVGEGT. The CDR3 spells CASSYGTGSTYEQYF. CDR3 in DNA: TGTGCCAGCAGTTATGGGACAGGTTCTACCTACGAGCAGTACTTC.

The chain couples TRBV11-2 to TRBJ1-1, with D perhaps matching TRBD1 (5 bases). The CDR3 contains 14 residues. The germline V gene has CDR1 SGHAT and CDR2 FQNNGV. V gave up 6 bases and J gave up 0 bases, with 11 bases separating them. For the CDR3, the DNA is TGTGCCAGCAGGCAAGGAGGGGTGAACACTGAAGCTTTCTTT. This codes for CASRQGGVNTEAFF.

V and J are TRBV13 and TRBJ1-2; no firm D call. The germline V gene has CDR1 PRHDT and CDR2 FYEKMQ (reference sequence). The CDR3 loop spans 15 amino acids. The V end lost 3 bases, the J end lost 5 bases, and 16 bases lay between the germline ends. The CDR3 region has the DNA TGTGCCAGCAGCTTGGGAGGACCCGCGGGATATGGCTACACCTTC. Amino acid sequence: CASSLGGPAGYGYTF. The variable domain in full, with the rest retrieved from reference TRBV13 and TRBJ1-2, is AAGVIQSPRHLIKEKRETATLKCYPIPRHDTVYWYQQGPGQDPQFLISFYEKMQSDKGSIPDRFSAQQFSDYHSELNMSSLELGDSALYFCASSLGGPAGYGYTFGSGTRLTVV.

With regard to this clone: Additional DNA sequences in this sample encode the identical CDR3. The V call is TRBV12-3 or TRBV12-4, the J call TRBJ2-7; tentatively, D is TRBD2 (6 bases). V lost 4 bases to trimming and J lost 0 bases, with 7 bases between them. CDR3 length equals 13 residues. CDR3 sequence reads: CASSSGSSYEQYF. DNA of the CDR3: TGTGCCAGCAGTTCCGGGAGCTCCTACGAGCAGTACTTC.

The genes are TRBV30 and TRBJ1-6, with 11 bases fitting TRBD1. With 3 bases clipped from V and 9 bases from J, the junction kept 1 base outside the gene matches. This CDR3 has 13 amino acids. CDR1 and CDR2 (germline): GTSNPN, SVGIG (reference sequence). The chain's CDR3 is CAWRGTGGSPLHF. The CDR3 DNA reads TGTGCCTGGAGAGGGACAGGGGGTTCACCCCTCCACTTT.

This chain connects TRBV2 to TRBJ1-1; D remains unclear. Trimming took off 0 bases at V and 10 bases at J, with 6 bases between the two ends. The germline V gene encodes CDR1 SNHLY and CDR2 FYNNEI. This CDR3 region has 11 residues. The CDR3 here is CASSEAVLAFF. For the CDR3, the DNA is TGTGCCAGCAGTGAAGCTGTATTAGCTTTCTTT.

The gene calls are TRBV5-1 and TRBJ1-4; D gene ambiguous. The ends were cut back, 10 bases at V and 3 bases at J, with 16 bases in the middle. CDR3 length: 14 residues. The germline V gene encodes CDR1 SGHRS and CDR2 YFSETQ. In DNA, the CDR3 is TGCGCCCGCCCCCCGAGGCACTCTAATGAAAAACTGTTTTTT. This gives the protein CARPPRHSNEKLFF.

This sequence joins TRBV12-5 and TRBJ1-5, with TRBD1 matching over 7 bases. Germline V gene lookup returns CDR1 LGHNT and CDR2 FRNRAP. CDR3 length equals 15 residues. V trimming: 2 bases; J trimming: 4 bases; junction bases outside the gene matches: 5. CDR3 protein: CASGLPGQRNQPQHF. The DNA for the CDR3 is TGTGCTAGTGGTTTGCCGGGACAGAGAAATCAGCCCCAGCATTTT.

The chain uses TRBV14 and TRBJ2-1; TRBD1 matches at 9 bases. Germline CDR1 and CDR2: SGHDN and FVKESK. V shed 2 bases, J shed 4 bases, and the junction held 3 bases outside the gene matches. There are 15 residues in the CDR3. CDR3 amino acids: CASSQSDRGYNEQFF. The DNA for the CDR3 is TGTGCCAGCAGCCAATCGGACAGGGGATACAATGAGCAGTTCTTC.

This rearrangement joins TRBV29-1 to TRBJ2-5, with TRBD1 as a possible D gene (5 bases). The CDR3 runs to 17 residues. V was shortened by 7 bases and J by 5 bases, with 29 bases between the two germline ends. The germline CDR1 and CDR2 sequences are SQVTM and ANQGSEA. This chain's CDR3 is CSADFAGAVAFLETQYF. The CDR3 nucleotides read TGCAGCGCAGACTTTGCTGGGGCGGTGGCTTTTTTGGAGACCCAGTACTTC.

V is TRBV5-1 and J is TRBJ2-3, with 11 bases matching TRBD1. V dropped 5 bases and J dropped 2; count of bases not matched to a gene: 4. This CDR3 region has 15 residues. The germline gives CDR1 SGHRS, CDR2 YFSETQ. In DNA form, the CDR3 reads TGCGCCAGCAGGCCGGGACAGGGGGACACAGATACGCAGTATTTT. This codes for CASRPGQGDTDTQYF.